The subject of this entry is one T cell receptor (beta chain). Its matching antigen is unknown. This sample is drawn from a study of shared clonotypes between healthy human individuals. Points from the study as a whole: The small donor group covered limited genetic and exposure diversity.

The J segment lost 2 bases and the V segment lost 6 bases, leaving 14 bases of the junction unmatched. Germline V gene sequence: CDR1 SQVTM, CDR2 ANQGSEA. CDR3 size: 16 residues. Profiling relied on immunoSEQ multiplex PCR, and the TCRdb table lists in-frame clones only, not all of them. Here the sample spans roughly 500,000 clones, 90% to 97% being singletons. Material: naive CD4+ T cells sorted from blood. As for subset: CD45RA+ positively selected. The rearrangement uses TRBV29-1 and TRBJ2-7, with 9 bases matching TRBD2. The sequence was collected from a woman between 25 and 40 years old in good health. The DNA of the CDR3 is TGCAGCGTGGGGAGAGGGGGCGGGAGGGTTACCTACGAGCAGTACTTC. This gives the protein CSVGRGGGRVTYEQYF.